These 18 T cell receptor beta chains were sequenced from one sample in a study of blood T cell repertoires in COVID-19. Sequencing was performed with immunoSEQ multiplex PCR; in TCRdb, only in-frame clones are kept and a portion is missing. The repertoire holds just over 300,000 clones, with nearly 90% as singletons. Material: PBMCs or T cells enriched from blood (not recorded which). The receptors derive from a woman aged 18-29 years with acute COVID-19.

This sequence joins TRBV12-5 and TRBJ1-4, with D perhaps TRBD1 (6 bases). The germline V gene encodes CDR1 LGHNT and CDR2 FRNRAP. V lost 0 bases and J 6 bases, leaving 14 bases between the germline ends. The CDR3 has 16 residues. Here the CDR3 reads CASGLVIGTIDEKLFF. The CDR3 DNA is TGTGCTAGTGGTTTGGTTATCGGGACAATTGATGAAAAACTGTTTTTT.

This chain connects TRBV3-1 (or the pseudogene TRBV3-2) to TRBJ2-7; 7 nucleotides agree with TRBD1. Germline V CDR1 and CDR2: LGHDT, YNNKEL (reference sequence). After removal of 2 bases from V and 3 bases from J, the junction contained 1 base not matched to a gene. The CDR3 extends over 13 amino acids. CDR3 nucleotides: TGTGCCAGCAGCCAACGACAGGGCTACGAGCAGTACTTC. Translating it yields CASSQRQGYEQYF.

The V call is TRBV28, the J call TRBJ1-4, with D unresolved. Germline lookup yields CDR1 MDHEN and CDR2 SYDVKM. The V and J ends lost 5 bases and 9 bases respectively, with 13 bases between them. This CDR3 contains 13 residues. In DNA form, the CDR3 reads TGTGCCAGCAGTCCTCGGGGTTTACAAAAACTGTTTTTT. Amino acid sequence: CASSPRGLQKLFF.

The chain carries TRBV5-1 and TRBJ2-7; TRBD2 agrees at 7 bases. Per the germline V gene, CDR1 is SGHRS and CDR2 is YFSETQ. The CDR3 sequence is 14 residues long. The V segment lost 4 bases and the J segment 2 bases; nucleotides outside the gene matches: 6. DNA of the CDR3: TGCGCCAGCAGCGCCGGACTAGGGGCCTACGAGCAGTACTTC. It translates to CASSAGLGAYEQYF.

The chain employs TRBV27 and TRBJ1-2; 8 bases align to TRBD1. Germline V lookup: CDR1 MNHEY, CDR2 SMNVEV (reference sequence). J was trimmed by 0 bases and V by 5 bases; bases with no gene match: 8. The CDR3 totals 16 residues. The CDR3 DNA reads as TGTGCCAGCAGTCTCTCCAGGGGGCCAGCTAACTATGGCTACACCTTC. Translating gives CASSLSRGPANYGYTF.

The chain links TRBV6-5 to TRBJ1-2; 9 bases map to TRBD1. Germline values: CDR1 MNHEY, CDR2 SVGAGI. The CDR3 is made up of 15 amino acids. Trimming removed 5 bases from V and 3 bases from J; junction bases left unmatched: 7. The CDR3 here is CASSPGDRVDYGYTF. The CDR3 bases are TGTGCCAGCAGTCCGGGGGACAGGGTGGACTATGGCTACACCTTC.

V usage is TRBV15 and J usage is TRBJ2-5; 8 bases fit TRBD1. Germline-derived CDR1 and CDR2 are LNHNV and YYDKDF (reference sequence). The CDR3 runs to 15 residues. V gave up 1 base and J gave up 5 bases; unmatched junction bases: 6. CDR3 sequence: CATSRGAGGRETQYF. For the CDR3, the DNA is TGTGCCACCAGCAGAGGGGCAGGGGGCAGGGAGACCCAGTACTTC.

V usage is TRBV19 and J usage is TRBJ1-2; possible D gene TRBD1, 6 bases. The CDR3 is made up of 15 amino acids. CDR1 is LNHDA and CDR2 is SQIVND in the germline V gene (reference sequence). Deletions cut 5 bases from V and 1 base from J, with 14 bases between. CDR3 DNA: TGTGCCAGTAGTTCGTGGACAGCCCATAACTATGGCTACACCTTC. As protein: CASSSWTAHNYGYTF.

This sequence joins TRBV9 and TRBJ2-3, with unresolved D. V was cut by 2 bases and J by 5 bases, with 6 bases left in between. The CDR3 sequence is 12 residues long. Per germline, CDR1 SGDLS and CDR2 YYNGEE. The CDR3 is CASSVSGDTQYF. As DNA, the CDR3 is TGTGCCAGCAGCGTTTCCGGAGATACGCAGTATTTT. The full variable domain, in which reference TRBV9 and TRBJ2-3 provide the parts outside the CDR3, is DSGVTQTPKHLITATGQRVTLRCSPRSGDLSVYWYQQSLDQGLQFLIQYYNGEERAKGNILERFSAQQFPDLHSELNLSSLELGDSALYFCASSVSGDTQYFGPGTRLTVL.

CDR3 loop: CATSEGTGNNQPQHF. The CDR3 DNA sequence: TGTGCCACCAGTGAAGGGACAGGGAACAATCAGCCCCAGCATTTT. The chain combines TRBV24-1 with TRBJ1-5; 9 bases align to TRBD1. CDR1 and CDR2 (germline): KGHDR, SFDVKD. The CDR3 consists of 15 residues. With V trimmed by 4 bases and J by 3 bases, 3 bases remained unmatched.

The chain recombines TRBV28 with TRBJ1-1, with D unclear. V dropped 4 bases and J dropped 7 bases, with 4 bases sitting between them. CDR3 length: 10 amino acids. The germline gives CDR1 MDHEN, CDR2 SYDVKM. This CDR3 is CASSYSEAFF. CDR3 nucleotides: TGTGCCAGCAGTTATAGTGAAGCTTTCTTT.

The genes are TRBV5-5 and TRBJ2-7; TRBD1 agrees at 11 bases. Germline loops: CDR1 SGHKS, CDR2 YYEKEE (reference sequence). Losses at the gene ends were 2 bases for V and 6 bases for J; bases not matched to a gene: 4. The CDR3 is 14 residues long. The CDR3 bases are TGTGCCAGCAGCTTACCGGACAGGGGGCCCGAGCAGTACTTC. Translating it yields CASSLPDRGPEQYF.

The V gene is TRBV7-9, the J gene TRBJ2-7, with 7 bases fitting TRBD2. There are 14 residues in the CDR3. Germline V gene sequence: CDR1 SEHNR, CDR2 FQNEAQ (reference sequence). J gave up 2 bases and V 3 bases, and 4 bases lay outside the gene matches. Here the CDR3 DNA reads TGTGCCAGCAGCTTGAAGCGGGATCCCTACGAGCAGTACTTC. Protein sequence: CASSLKRDPYEQYF.

The V gene is TRBV7-9, the J gene TRBJ1-2; 8 bases align to TRBD1. V dropped 2 bases and J dropped 8; count of bases not matched to a gene: 4. The CDR3 runs 13 residues. CDR1 SEHNR and CDR2 FQNEAQ come from the germline V gene (reference sequence). The CDR3 here is CASSLPDRGGYTF. The CDR3 coding sequence is TGTGCCAGCAGCTTACCCGACAGGGGCGGCTACACCTTC.

The J gene is TRBJ2-1, the V gene TRBV5-6; the D gene is possibly TRBD2 (6 bases). The CDR3 spans 15 residues. Germline CDR1 and CDR2: SGHDT and YYEEEE. V was trimmed by 1 base and J by 5 bases, leaving 13 bases between them. CDR3 in amino acids: CASSLTSREDNEQFF. In DNA form, the CDR3 reads TGTGCCAGCAGCTTGACCTCGCGGGAAGACAATGAGCAGTTCTTC.

The chain recombines TRBV28 with TRBJ1-5; D perhaps matches TRBD1 (5 bases). V was clipped by 5 bases and J by 6 bases, with 20 bases between them. The CDR3 runs to 16 residues. Germline CDR1 MDHEN, CDR2 SYDVKM. CDR3 loop: CASSPTQGLSGQPQHF. In DNA form, the CDR3 reads TGTGCCAGCAGTCCCACGCAGGGATTGAGTGGTCAGCCCCAGCATTTT.

The chain uses TRBV25-1 and TRBJ1-1; D not certain. Germline CDR1 and CDR2: MGHDK and SYGVNS. The CDR3 runs 13 residues. V lost 2 bases and J lost 11, with 15 bases in between. The CDR3 DNA sequence: TGTGCCAGCAGTGAAGCGGCGGTCTGGAGGGCTTTCTTT. Translated: CASSEAAVWRAFF.

This chain connects TRBV19 to TRBJ2-3; the D is unclear. Germline CDR1 and CDR2: LNHDA and SQIVND (reference sequence). Trimming left V 3 bases short and J 4 bases short, with 11 bases between. This CDR3 contains 14 residues. The CDR3 DNA is TGTGCCAGTAGTATTAGCCATATATCAGATACGCAGTATTTT. Its protein is CASSISHISDTQYF. Combining the CDR3 with reference TRBV19 and TRBJ2-3 gives the whole variable domain DGGITQSPKYLFRKEGQNVTLSCEQNLNHDAMYWYRQDPGQGLRLIYYSQIVNDFQKGDIAEGYSVSREKKESFPLTVTSAQKNPTAFYLCASSISHISDTQYFGPGTRLTVL.